This TCR beta chain appears in the sequencing data of a study of PD-1 blockade in classical Hodgkin lymphoma. The V end lost 7 bases, the J end lost 0 bases, and 19 bases lay between the germline ends. The germline V gene has CDR1 MDHEN and CDR2 SYDVKM. The length of the CDR3 is 18 residues. All patients relapsed after autologous stem cell transplantation, and brentuximab vedotin exposure varied. The protocol was immunoSEQ multiplex PCR, while the TCRdb copy is restricted to in-frame clones and leaves out a portion. The data contain roughly 61,000 clones, 80% to 95% of them seen just once; the ten biggest clones take up roughly 10%.

The sample here was peripheral blood mononuclear cells (PBMCs), taken before the second cycle of nivolumab. The clonotype was recovered from a human donor with classical Hodgkin lymphoma. This chain connects TRBV28 to TRBJ1-6, with D possibly TRBD1 on 6 matching bases. CDR3 sequence: CASTGGPRGSSYNSPLHF. The CDR3 nucleotides read TGTGCCAGCACCGGAGGGCCGAGGGGGAGCTCCTATAATTCACCCCTCCACTTT.